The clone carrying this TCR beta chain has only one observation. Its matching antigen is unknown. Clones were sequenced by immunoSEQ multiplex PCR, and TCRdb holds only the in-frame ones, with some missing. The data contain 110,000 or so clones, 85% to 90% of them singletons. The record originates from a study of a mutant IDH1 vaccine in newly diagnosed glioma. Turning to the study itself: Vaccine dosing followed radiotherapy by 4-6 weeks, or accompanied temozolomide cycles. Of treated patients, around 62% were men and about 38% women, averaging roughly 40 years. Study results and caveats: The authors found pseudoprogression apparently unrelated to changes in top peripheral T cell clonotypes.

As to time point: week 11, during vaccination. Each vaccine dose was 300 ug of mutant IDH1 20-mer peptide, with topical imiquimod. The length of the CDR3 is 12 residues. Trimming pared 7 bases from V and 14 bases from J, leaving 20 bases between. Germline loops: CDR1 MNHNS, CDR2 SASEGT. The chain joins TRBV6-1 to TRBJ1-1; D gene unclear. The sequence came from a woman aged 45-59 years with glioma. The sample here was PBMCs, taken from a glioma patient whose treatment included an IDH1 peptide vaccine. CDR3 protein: CASIDTSGIKFF. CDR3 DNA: TGTGCCAGCATTGACACTTCGGGCATAAAGTTCTTT.